This is a list of T cell receptor beta chains from one sample in a study of control samples from healthy donors and cancer patients. Here immunoSEQ multiplex PCR was the method, and the copy in TCRdb shows in-frame clones only, minus some. This sample has more than 95,000 clones, with over 75% found just once. Sequences were obtained from PBMCs. Source of these receptors: a woman aged 45 to 65 with colorectal cancer. Both conserved end residues are part of each CDR3. The order of the fields is V gene, D gene, clone size, J gene, CDR3 DNA, CDR3 protein. D genes are given only for firm matches. For some rows the clone size is stated as once, few or many, or as a class when expanded; others skip it.

TRBV19	-	-	TRBJ2-7	TGTGCCAGTAGTGACGGGGTTTCCTACGAGCAGTACTTC	CASSDGVSYEQYF
TRBV19	-	-	TRBJ2-1	TGTGCCAGTAGTATAGACCGGGGTGGTCGGCACTACAATGAGCAGTTCTTC	CASSIDRGGRHYNEQFF
TRBV9	TRBD1	few	TRBJ2-1	TGTGCCAGCAGCACACAGGGGGCGGCCTACAATGAGCAGTTCTTC	CASSTQGAAYNEQFF
TRBV20-1	TRBD2	once	TRBJ2-1	TGCAGTGCTAGTAGGGTTTCGGCTAGCGGGAGTCGCGATGAGCAGTTCTTC	CSASRVSASGSRDEQFF
TRBV3-1/TRBV3-2	TRBD2	-	TRBJ2-3	TGTGCCAGCAGCCTTGGGGACTACCCAAGAGATACGCAGTATTTT	CASSLGDYPRDTQYF
TRBV4-1	-	once	TRBJ2-7	TGCGCCAGCAGCCAAGACTCTATCTCCTACGAGCAGTACTTC	CASSQDSISYEQYF
TRBV6-6	-	-	TRBJ2-7	TGTGCCAGCAGTGACCGTGAGGGGCGGTCCTACGAGCAGTACTTC	CASSDREGRSYEQYF
TRBV10-3	TRBD1	-	TRBJ2-4	TGTGCCATCAGAGCGGGGACAGGGGCTTTAAACATTCAGTACTTC	CAIRAGTGALNIQYF
TRBV3-1/TRBV3-2	TRBD1	-	TRBJ1-2	TGTGCCAGCAGCCAAGTGGGGACAGGGAACTATGGCTACACCTTC	CASSQVGTGNYGYTF
TRBV5-1	-	-	TRBJ1-1	TGCGCCAGCAGCCTGGGACATTCTTTGAACACTGAAGCTTTCTTT	CASSLGHSLNTEAFF
TRBV30	-	-	TRBJ1-6	TGTGCCTGGAGTGTAACTGATTCACCCCTCCACTTT	CAWSVTDSPLHF
TRBV19	-	-	TRBJ1-5	TGTGCCAGTAGTATGCAGCAGGGATTTCAGCCCCAGCATTTT	CASSMQQGFQPQHF
TRBV4-2	-	once	TRBJ2-7	TGTGCCAGCAGCCACGGGTCCTACGAGCAGTACTTC	CASSHGSYEQYF
TRBV5-8	-	-	TRBJ1-5	TGTGCCAGCAGCGAAGGCAAACGGGGCAATCAGCCCCAGCATTTT	CASSEGKRGNQPQHF
TRBV2	-	-	TRBJ2-3	TGTGCCAGCAGTGACCGGCGGCGAAGCACAGATACGCAGTATTTT	CASSDRRRSTDTQYF
TRBV7-7	-	once	TRBJ2-2	TGTGCCAGCAGCCCTGCCGGGGCTAACACCGGGGAGCTGTTTTTT	CASSPAGANTGELFF
TRBV19	TRBD2	-	TRBJ2-1	TGTGCCAGTAGTATAGGAAGCGGGAACAACAATGAGCAGTTCTTC	CASSIGSGNNNEQFF
TRBV5-1	-	-	TRBJ1-2	TGCGCCAGCAGCTTGGACCGGATAAACTATGGCTACACCTTC	CASSLDRINYGYTF
TRBV12-3/TRBV12-4	TRBD1	-	TRBJ1-2	TGTGCCAGCAGGAAAGGACAGGTCCAAGGCTACACCTTC	CASRKGQVQGYTF
TRBV25-1	TRBD1	-	TRBJ1-4	TGTGCCAGCAGTGAATCCAGGGGGGCCTCGGAAAAACTGTTTTTT	CASSESRGASEKLFF
TRBV12-3/TRBV12-4	-	-	TRBJ1-2	TGTGCCAGCAGTTTAAATTTCGGTGGCTACACCTTC	CASSLNFGGYTF
TRBV2	-	-	TRBJ1-1	TGTGCCAGCAGTGTCAGGAACACTGAAGCTTTCTTT	CASSVRNTEAFF
TRBV5-3	TRBD2	few	TRBJ2-1	TGTGCCAGAAGCGTCTTCTACGGGAGGGCCTACAATGAGCAGTTCTTC	CARSVFYGRAYNEQFF
TRBV3-1/TRBV3-2	TRBD1	-	TRBJ1-2	TGTGCCAGCAGTCGACAGGGGGCAGGGGTAGGAGGCTACACCTTC	CASSRQGAGVGGYTF
TRBV10-3	-	-	TRBJ1-2	TGTGCCGCCCGCGGAGGCGGCTATGGCTACACCTTC	CAARGGGYGYTF
TRBV12-3/TRBV12-4	-	-	TRBJ1-1	TGTGCCAGCAGTTATGGACAGCGGGCTTTCTTT	CASSYGQRAFF
TRBV7-9	-	once	TRBJ1-4	TGTGCCAGCAGGCCGAGTAGGGCCCCTAATGAAAAACTGTTTTTT	CASRPSRAPNEKLFF
TRBV19	-	-	TRBJ1-2	TGTGCCAGTAGTATAACCGGGACTCTCATTCTCTCGGGCGGCTACACCTTC	CASSITGTLILSGGYTF
TRBV2	-	once	TRBJ2-2	TGTGCCAGCATGGAGGATCGGAACACCGGGGAGCTGTTTTTT	CASMEDRNTGELFF
TRBV5-1	TRBD1	-	TRBJ1-1	TGCGCCAGCAGCTCCAGACAGGGGGCGGGTGAAGCTTTCTTT	CASSSRQGAGEAFF
TRBV20-1	-	-	TRBJ2-7	TGCAGTGTTGAGGTCAACTACGAGCAGTACTTC	CSVEVNYEQYF
TRBV30	TRBD2	-	TRBJ2-3	TGTGCCTGGAGGGGACTAGCGGGAGGGGATACGCAGTATTTT	CAWRGLAGGDTQYF
TRBV5-6	TRBD1	-	TRBJ1-5	TGTGCCAGCAGCTTGTACGGGGACAGGGGCAGTTGGAGCAATCAGCCCCAGCATTTT	CASSLYGDRGSWSNQPQHF
TRBV18	-	-	TRBJ1-2	TGTGCCAGCTCACCGGAGGTTCCCCCTCGAAGGAACACCTTC	CASSPEVPPRRNTF